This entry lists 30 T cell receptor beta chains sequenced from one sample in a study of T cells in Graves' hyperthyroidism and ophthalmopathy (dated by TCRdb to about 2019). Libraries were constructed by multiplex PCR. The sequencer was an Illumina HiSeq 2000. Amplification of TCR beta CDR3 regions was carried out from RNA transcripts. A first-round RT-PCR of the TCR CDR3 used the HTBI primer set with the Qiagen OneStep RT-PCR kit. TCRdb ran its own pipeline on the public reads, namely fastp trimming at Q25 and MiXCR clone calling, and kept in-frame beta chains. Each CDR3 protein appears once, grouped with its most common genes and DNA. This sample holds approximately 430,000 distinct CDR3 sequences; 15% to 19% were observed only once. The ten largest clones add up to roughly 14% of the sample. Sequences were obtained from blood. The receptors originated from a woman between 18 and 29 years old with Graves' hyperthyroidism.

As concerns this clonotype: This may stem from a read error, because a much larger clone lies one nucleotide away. The CDR3 spells CASSLAGGAIGTDTQYF. The CDR3 coding sequence is TGTGCCAGCAGCCTAGCGGGGGGGGCCATCGGCACAGATACGCAGTATTTT. The J gene is TRBJ2-3, the V gene TRBV7-2; 12 bases are shared with TRBD2. This CDR3 region has 17 residues. Germline V gene lookup returns CDR1 SGHTA and CDR2 FQGNSA.

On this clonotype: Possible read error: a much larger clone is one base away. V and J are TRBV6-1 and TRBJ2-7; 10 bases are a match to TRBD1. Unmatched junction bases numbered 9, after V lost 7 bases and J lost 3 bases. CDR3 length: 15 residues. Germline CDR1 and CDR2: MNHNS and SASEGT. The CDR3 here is CASNVRDRGIYEQYF. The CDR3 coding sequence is TGTGCCAGCAATGTCCGGGACAGGGGAATCTACGAGCAGTACTTC.

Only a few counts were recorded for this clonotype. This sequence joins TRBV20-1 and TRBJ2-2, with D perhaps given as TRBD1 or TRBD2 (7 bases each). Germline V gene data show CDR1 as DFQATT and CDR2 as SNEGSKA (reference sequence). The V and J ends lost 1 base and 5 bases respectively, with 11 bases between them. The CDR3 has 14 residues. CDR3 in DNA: TGCAGTGCTAGAGTCCAGGGGGGGACCGGGGAGCTGTTTTTT. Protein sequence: CSARVQGGTGELFF.

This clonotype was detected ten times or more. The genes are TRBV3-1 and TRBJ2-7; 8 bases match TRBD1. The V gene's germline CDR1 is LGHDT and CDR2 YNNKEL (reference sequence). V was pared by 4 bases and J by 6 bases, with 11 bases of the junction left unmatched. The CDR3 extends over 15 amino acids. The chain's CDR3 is CASSPRQGMTFEQYF. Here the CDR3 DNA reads TGTGCCAGCAGCCCCAGACAGGGGATGACCTTCGAGCAGTACTTC.

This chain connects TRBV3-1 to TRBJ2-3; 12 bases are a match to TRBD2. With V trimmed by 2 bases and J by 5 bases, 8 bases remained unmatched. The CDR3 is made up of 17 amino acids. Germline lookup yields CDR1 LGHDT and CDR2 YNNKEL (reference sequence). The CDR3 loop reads CASSQQTSGRFQDTQYF. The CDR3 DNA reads TGTGCCAGCAGCCAACAGACTAGCGGGAGATTTCAAGATACGCAGTATTTT.

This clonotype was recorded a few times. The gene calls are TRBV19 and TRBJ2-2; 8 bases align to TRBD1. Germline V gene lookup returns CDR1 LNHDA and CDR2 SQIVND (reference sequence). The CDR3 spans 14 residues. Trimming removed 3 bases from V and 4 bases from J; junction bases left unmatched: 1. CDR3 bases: TGTGCCAGTAGTATCCAGGGGGCCACCGGGGAGCTGTTTTTT. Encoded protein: CASSIQGATGELFF.

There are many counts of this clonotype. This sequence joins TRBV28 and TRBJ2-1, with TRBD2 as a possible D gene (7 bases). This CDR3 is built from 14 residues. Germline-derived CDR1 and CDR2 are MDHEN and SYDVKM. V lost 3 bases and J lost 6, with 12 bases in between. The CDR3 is CASSFKGGSNEQFF. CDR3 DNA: TGTGCCAGCAGTTTCAAGGGGGGGTCCAATGAGCAGTTCTTC.

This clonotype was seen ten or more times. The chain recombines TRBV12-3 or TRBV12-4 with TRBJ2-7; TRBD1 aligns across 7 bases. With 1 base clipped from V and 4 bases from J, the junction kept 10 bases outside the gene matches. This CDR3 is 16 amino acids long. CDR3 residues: CASSLGVRQGEYEQYF. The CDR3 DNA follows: TGTGCCAGCAGTTTAGGGGTACGGCAGGGGGAATACGAGCAGTACTTC.

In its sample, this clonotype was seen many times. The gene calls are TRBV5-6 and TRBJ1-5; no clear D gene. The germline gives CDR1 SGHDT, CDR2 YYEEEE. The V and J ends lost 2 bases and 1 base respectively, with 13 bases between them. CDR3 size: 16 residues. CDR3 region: CASSLMRRESNQPQHF. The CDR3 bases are TGTGCCAGCAGCTTAATGCGAAGGGAAAGCAATCAGCCCCAGCATTTT.

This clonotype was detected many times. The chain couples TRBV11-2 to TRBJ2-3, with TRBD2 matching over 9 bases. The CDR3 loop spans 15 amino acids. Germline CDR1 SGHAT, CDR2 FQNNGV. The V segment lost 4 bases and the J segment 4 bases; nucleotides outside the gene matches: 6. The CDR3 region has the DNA TGTGCCAGCAGCTCGGGACTAGCAGAAGCAGATACGCAGTATTTT. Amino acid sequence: CASSSGLAEADTQYF.

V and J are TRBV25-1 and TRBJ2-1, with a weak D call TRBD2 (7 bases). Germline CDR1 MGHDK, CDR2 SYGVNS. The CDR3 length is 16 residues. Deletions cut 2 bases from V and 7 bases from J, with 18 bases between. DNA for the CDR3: TGTGCCAGCAGTGAACTTTGGGGGGGGCCCGGAAATGAGCAGTTCTTC. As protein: CASSELWGGPGNEQFF.

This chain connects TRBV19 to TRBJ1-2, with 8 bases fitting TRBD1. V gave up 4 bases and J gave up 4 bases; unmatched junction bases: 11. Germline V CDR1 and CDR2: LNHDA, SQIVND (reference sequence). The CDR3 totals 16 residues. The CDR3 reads CASSTQGTGRFYGYTF. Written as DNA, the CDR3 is TGTGCCAGTAGTACCCAGGGGACAGGCCGATTCTATGGCTACACCTTC.

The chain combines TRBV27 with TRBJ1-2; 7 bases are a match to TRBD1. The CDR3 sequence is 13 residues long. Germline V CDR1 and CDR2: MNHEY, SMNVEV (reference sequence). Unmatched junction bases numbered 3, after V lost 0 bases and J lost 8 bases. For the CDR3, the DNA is TGTGCCAGCAGTTTATCAGGGGGCCTAGGCTACACCTTC. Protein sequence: CASSLSGGLGYTF.

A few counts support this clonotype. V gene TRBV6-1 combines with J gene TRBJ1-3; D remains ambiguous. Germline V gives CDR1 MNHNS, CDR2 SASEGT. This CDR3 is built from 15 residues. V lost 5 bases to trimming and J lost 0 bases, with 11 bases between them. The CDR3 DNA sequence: TGTGCCAGCAGTAGGGAGCTACCCTCTGGAAACACCATATATTTT. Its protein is CASSRELPSGNTIYF.

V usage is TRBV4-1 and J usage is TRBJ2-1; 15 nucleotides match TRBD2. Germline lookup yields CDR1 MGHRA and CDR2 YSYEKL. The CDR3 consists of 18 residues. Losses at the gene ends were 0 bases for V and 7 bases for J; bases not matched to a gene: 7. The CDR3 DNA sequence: TGCGCCAGCAGCCAAGATTGGGGGACTAGCGGGAGGAGGAATGAGCAGTTCTTC. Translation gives CASSQDWGTSGRRNEQFF.

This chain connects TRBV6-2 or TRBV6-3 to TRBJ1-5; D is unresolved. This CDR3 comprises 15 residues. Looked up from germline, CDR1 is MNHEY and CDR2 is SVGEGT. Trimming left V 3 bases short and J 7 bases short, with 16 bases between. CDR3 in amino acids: CASSYSPGSGQPQHF. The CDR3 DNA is TGTGCCAGCAGTTATAGTCCGGGGAGCGGACAGCCCCAGCATTTT.

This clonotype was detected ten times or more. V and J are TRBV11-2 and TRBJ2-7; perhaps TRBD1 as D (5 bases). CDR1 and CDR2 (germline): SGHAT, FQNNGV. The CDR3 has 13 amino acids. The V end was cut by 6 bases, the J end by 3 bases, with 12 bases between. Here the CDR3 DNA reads TGTGCCAGCAGTATAGGGGCAGTCTACGAGCAGTACTTC. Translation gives CASSIGAVYEQYF.

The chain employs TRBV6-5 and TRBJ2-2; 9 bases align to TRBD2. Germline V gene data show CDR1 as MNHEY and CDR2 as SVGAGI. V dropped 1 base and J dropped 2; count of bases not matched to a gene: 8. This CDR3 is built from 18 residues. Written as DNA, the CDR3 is TGTGCCAGCAGTTACTGGGTTCCAGCGGGAGGAAACACCGGGGAGCTGTTTTTT. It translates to CASSYWVPAGGNTGELFF.

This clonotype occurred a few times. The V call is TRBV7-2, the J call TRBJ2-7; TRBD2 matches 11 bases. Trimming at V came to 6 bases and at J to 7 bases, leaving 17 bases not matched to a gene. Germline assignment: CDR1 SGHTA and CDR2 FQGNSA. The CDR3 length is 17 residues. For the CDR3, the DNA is TGTGCCAGCAGGGTCCACTCCGGGGCTAGCGGGGGGAGTGAGCAGTACTTC. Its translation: CASRVHSGASGGSEQYF.

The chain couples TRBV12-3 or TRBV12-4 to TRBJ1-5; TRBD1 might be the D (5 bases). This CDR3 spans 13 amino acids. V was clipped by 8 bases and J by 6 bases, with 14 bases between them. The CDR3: CASSSSGTQPQHF. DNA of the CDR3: TGTGCCAGCTCGTCTTCGGGGACTCAGCCCCAGCATTTT.

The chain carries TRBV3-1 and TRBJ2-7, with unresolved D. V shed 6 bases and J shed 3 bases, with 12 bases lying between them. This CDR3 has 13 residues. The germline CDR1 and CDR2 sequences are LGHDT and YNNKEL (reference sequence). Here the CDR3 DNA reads TGTGCCAGCAGTGCCGGCAGAATCTACGAGCAGTACTTC. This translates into CASSAGRIYEQYF.

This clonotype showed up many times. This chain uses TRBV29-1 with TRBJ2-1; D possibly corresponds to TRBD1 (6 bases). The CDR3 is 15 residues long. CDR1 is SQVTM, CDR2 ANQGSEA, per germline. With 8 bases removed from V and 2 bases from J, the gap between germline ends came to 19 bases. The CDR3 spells CSSLYGRGPYNEQFF. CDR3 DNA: TGCAGCTCATTGTATGGCAGGGGACCCTACAATGAGCAGTTCTTC.

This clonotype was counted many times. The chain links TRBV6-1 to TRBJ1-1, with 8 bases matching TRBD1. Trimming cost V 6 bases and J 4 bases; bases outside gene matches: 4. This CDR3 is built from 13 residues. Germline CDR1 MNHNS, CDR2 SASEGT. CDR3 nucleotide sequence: TGTGCCAGCAGCTCTGACAGGGGCACTGAAGCTTTCTTT. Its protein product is CASSSDRGTEAFF.

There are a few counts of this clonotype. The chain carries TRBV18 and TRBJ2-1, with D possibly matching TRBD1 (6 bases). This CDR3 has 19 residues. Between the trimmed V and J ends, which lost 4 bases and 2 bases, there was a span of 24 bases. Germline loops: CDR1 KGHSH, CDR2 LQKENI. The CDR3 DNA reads TGTGCCAGCTCACGTCAACATGGGGAGTTAAGGGGGACCTACAATGAGCAGTTCTTC. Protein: CASSRQHGELRGTYNEQFF. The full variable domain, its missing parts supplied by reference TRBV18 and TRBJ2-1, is NAGVMQNPRHLVRRRGQEARLRCSPMKGHSHVYWYRQLPEEGLKFMVYLQKENIIDESGMPKERFSAEFPKEGPSILRIQQVVRGDSAAYFCASSRQHGELRGTYNEQFFGPGTRLTVL.

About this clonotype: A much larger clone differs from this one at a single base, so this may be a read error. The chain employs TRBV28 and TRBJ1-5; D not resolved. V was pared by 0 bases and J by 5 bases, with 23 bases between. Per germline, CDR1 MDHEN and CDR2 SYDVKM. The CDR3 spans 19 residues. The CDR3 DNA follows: TGTGCCAGCAGTTTATGGAAGGTAATCGATCGAGTCGAGGATCAGCCCCAGCATTTT. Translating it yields CASSLWKVIDRVEDQPQHF.

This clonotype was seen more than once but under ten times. The CDR3 spells CASSQSGTLTNEQFF. The CDR3 bases are TGTGCCAGCAGTCAGTCGGGGACTCTTACCAATGAGCAGTTCTTC. The gene calls are TRBV27 and TRBJ2-1; possibly TRBD2 for D (6 bases). Germline V CDR1 and CDR2: MNHEY, SMNVEV (reference sequence). V was pared by 5 bases and J by 6 bases, with 17 bases between. The CDR3 is 15 amino acids.

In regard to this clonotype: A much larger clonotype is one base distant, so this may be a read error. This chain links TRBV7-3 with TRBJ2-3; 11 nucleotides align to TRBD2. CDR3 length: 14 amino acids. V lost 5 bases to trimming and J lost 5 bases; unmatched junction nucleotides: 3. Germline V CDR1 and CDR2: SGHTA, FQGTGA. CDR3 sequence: CASSQGLAGDTQYF. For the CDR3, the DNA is TGTGCCAGCAGCCAAGGACTAGCGGGAGATACGCAGTATTTT.

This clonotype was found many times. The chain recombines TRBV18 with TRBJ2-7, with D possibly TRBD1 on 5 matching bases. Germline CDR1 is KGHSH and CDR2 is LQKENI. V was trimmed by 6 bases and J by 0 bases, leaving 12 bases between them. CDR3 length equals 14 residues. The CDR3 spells CASSSRQHSYEQYF. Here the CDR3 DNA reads TGTGCCAGCTCCAGTCGACAGCACTCCTACGAGCAGTACTTC.

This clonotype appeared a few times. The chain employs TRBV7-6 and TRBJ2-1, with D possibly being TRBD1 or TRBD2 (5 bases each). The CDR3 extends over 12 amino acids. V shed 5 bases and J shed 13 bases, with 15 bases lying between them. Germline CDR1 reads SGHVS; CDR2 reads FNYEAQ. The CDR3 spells CASSTPGTSQFF. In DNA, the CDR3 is TGTGCCAGCAGCACCCCCGGGACCAGCCAGTTCTTC.

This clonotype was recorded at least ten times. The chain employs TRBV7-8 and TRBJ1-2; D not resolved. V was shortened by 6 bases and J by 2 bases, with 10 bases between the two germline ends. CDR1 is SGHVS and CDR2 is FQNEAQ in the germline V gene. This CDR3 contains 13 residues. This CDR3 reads CASSQKPNYGYTF. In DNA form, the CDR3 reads TGTGCCAGCAGTCAAAAGCCCAACTATGGCTACACCTTC.